The next 21 T cell receptor beta chains were all read from a single sample in a study of T cells in Graves' hyperthyroidism and ophthalmopathy. The source material, RNA transcripts, was used to amplify TCR beta CDR3 regions. First-round RT-PCR of the TCR CDR3 relied on the HTBI primer set. TCRdb re-called the multiplex PCR reads through MiXCR, storing one row per CDR3 protein. In the table there are 270,000 or so distinct CDR3 sequences, around 25% of which are singletons. Sequencing was performed on blood. The receptors stem from a man aged 35 to 55 with Graves' hyperthyroidism that later progressed to Graves' ophthalmopathy.

The chain employs TRBV28 and TRBJ1-2, with D perhaps TRBD1 (6 bases). CDR1 and CDR2 (germline): MDHEN, SYDVKM. The CDR3 runs to 13 residues. The V gene lost 3 bases and the J gene lost 8 bases, with 13 bases spanning the gap. The CDR3: CASSFRGNGGYTF. The CDR3, as DNA: TGTGCCAGCAGTTTTAGGGGGAACGGCGGCTACACCTTC.

In this sample, this clonotype turned up many times. The V call is TRBV5-1, the J call TRBJ2-3, with 12 bases lining up with TRBD2. Germline loops: CDR1 SGHRS, CDR2 YFSETQ. V dropped 1 base and J dropped 6; count of bases not matched to a gene: 6. The CDR3 covers 16 residues. CDR3 residues: CASSLRLAGDLDTQYF. DNA of the CDR3: TGCGCCAGCAGCTTGCGACTAGCGGGAGATCTGGATACGCAGTATTTT. Drawing the rest from reference TRBV5-1 and TRBJ2-3, the complete variable domain is KAGVTQTPRYLIKTRGQQVTLSCSPISGHRSVSWYQQTPGQGLQFLFEYFSETQRNKGNFPGRFSGRQFSNSRSEMNVSTLELGDSALYLCASSLRLAGDLDTQYFGPGTRLTVL.

This clonotype occurred a few times. A much larger clone lies one base from this, so it may be a read error. The chain joins TRBV13 to TRBJ2-7; no firm D call. Germline V gives CDR1 PRHDT, CDR2 FYEKMQ (reference sequence). The CDR3 spans 14 residues. The CDR3 nucleotides are TGTGCCAGCAGCCTCGTCCAGGCCTACTACGAGCAGTGCTTC. Amino acid sequence: CASSLVQAYYEQCF.

The table lists this clonotype with many counts. V gene TRBV5-1 combines with J gene TRBJ1-6; 8 bases align to TRBD1. The germline V gene encodes CDR1 SGHRS and CDR2 YFSETQ. V shed 4 bases, J shed 6 bases, and the junction held 6 bases outside the gene matches. This CDR3 has 15 amino acids. The CDR3 DNA reads TGCGCCAGCAGCCCTTGGACAGGGATTAATTCACCCCTCCACTTT. This sequence encodes CASSPWTGINSPLHF.

There are a few counts of this clonotype. The V and J genes are TRBV7-3 and TRBJ2-5, with 8 bases aligning to TRBD2. V trimming: 5 bases; J trimming: 1 base; junction bases outside the gene matches: 6. Germline CDR1 reads SGHTA; CDR2 reads FQGTGA. The CDR3 extends over 15 amino acids. The CDR3 sequence: CASSPTSVGQETQYF. CDR3 nucleotides: TGTGCCAGCAGCCCGACTAGCGTCGGCCAAGAGACCCAGTACTTC.

This sequence joins TRBV12-3 or TRBV12-4 and TRBJ2-5; D may be TRBD1 or TRBD2 (5 bases each). The CDR3 runs to 13 residues. The V end was cut by 2 bases, the J end by 5 bases, with 9 bases between. The CDR3 loop reads CASSLMWGETQYF. CDR3 nucleotide sequence: TGTGCCAGCAGTTTAATGTGGGGGGAGACCCAGTACTTC.

The chain is built from TRBV6-2 or TRBV6-3 and TRBJ1-5; D is possibly TRBD1 (6 bases). The CDR3 contains 15 residues. Germline CDR1 is MNHEY and CDR2 is SVGEGT. The V gene lost 4 bases and the J gene lost 2 bases, with 12 bases spanning the gap. The CDR3 DNA reads as TGTGCCAGCAGTTCGGGGGCTTGGGGCAATCAGCCCCAGCATTTT. This encodes CASSSGAWGNQPQHF.

This clonotype was counted at least ten times. At one end the junction does not follow the germline gene, possibly because of a read error. J is TRBJ1-1 and V is TRBV2; maybe TRBD1 (5 bases). Germline CDR1 SNHLY, CDR2 FYNNEI. This CDR3 has 14 amino acids. This CDR3 reads CASPGTSRGTEASF. DNA for the CDR3: TGTGCCAGCCCTGGGACGTCACGAGGCACTGAAGCTTCCTTT.

This clonotype was picked up many times. The gene calls are TRBV3-1 and TRBJ1-1; D remains ambiguous. There are 12 residues in the CDR3. V lost 1 base and J 3 bases, leaving 3 bases between the germline ends. CDR1 LGHDT and CDR2 YNNKEL come from the germline V gene (reference sequence). The chain's CDR3 is CASSQGYTEAFF. The CDR3 bases are TGTGCCAGCAGCCAAGGGTACACTGAAGCTTTCTTT.

This clonotype was detected many times. This may stem from a read error, because a much larger clone lies one nucleotide away. The chain is built from TRBV6-4 and TRBJ2-6; 8 bases agree with TRBD1. The CDR3 spans 17 residues. Germline CDR1 is MRHNA and CDR2 is SNTAGT. V dropped 7 bases and J dropped 0; count of bases not matched to a gene: 8. CDR3: CASTLGQAFSGANVLTF. Here the CDR3 DNA reads TGTGCCAGCACTCTGGGACAGGCATTCTCTGGGGCCAACGTCCTGACTTTC.

This clonotype occurred a few times. V usage is TRBV20-1 and J usage is TRBJ2-6; TRBD1 matches 10 bases. The CDR3 loop spans 19 amino acids. Trimming removed 3 bases from V and 3 bases from J; junction bases left unmatched: 14. From germline, CDR1 is DFQATT and CDR2 SNEGSKA (reference sequence). In DNA form, the CDR3 reads TGCAGTGCTAGCCTTCTGGCTGGGACAGGGGTCGGTGGGGCCAACGTCCTGACTTTC. This gives the protein CSASLLAGTGVGGANVLTF.

This clonotype was found many times. V gene TRBV7-2 combines with J gene TRBJ1-5; D is uncertain. Trimming removed 5 bases from V and 11 bases from J, with 16 bases in between. The germline gives CDR1 SGHTA, CDR2 FQGNSA. CDR3 length equals 13 residues. The CDR3 bases are TGTGCCAGCAGCCCTTCCCACACCGGCGCCCAGCATTTT. Translated, it gives CASSPSHTGAQHF.

This clonotype was observed at least ten times. Since a much larger clone is just one base distant, this may be a read error. The J gene is TRBJ2-7, the V gene TRBV28; D unclear. Germline V gene lookup returns CDR1 MDHEN and CDR2 SYDVKM. CDR3 length: 12 residues. V was cut by 3 bases and J by 2 bases, with 5 bases left in between. This CDR3 reads CASSLWAYEQYF. The CDR3 bases are TGTGCCAGCAGTTTGTGGGCCTACGAGCAGTACTTC.

This clonotype was seen more than once but under ten times. The J gene is TRBJ2-5, the V gene TRBV12-3 or TRBV12-4, with TRBD2 identical over 10 bases. The trim removed 7 bases at V and 5 bases at J, leaving 13 bases unmatched. This CDR3 is built from 16 residues. This CDR3 is CASTLSSGSWSETQYF. The DNA for the CDR3 is TGTGCCAGCACACTATCTAGCGGGAGTTGGTCGGAGACCCAGTACTTC.

This clonotype showed up many times. The DNA for the CDR3 is TGTGCCAGCAGTTTAAGGTCGGCGGGGGTCACCTACGAGCAGTACTTC. Translation: CASSLRSAGVTYEQYF. The rearrangement joins TRBV27 to TRBJ2-7; the match to TRBD2 covers 7 bases. CDR3 length: 16 amino acids. Trimming took 2 bases from V and 2 from J; bases not matched to a gene: 9. Germline loops: CDR1 MNHEY, CDR2 SMNVEV (reference sequence).

Ten or more counts support this clonotype. The rearrangement links TRBV28 to TRBJ1-6; TRBD1 is a possible D gene (5 bases). Trimming stripped 7 bases from V and 6 bases from J, with 13 bases between. The CDR3 sequence is 14 residues long. CDR1 is MDHEN, CDR2 SYDVKM, per germline. Written as DNA, the CDR3 is TGTGCCAGCATCCGGGACGGGATTAATTCACCCCTCCACTTT. As protein: CASIRDGINSPLHF.

The gene calls are TRBV10-3 and TRBJ1-1; no firm D call. The CDR3 has 11 amino acids. Looked up from germline, CDR1 is ENHRY and CDR2 is SYGVKD. Trimming stripped 4 bases from V and 7 bases from J, with 7 bases between. The DNA for the CDR3 is TGTGCCATCAGTGGCGGCCTTGAAGCTTTCTTT. Translated, it gives CAISGGLEAFF.

This clonotype was seen ten or more times. The rearrangement uses TRBV5-1 and TRBJ1-1, with unresolved D. V was pared by 4 bases and J by 1 base, with 8 bases between. The germline gives CDR1 SGHRS, CDR2 YFSETQ. The CDR3 has 13 residues. The CDR3 reads CASSRNGNTEAFF. The DNA for the CDR3 is TGCGCCAGCAGCAGGAATGGGAACACTGAAGCTTTCTTT.

Many counts were recorded for this clonotype. The chain carries TRBV9 and TRBJ2-2; D is perhaps TRBD2 (6 bases). This CDR3 spans 16 amino acids. Germline-derived CDR1 and CDR2 are SGDLS and YYNGEE. V lost 0 bases and J 2 bases, leaving 11 bases between the germline ends. The CDR3 loop reads CASSVGGTVNTGELFF. In DNA form, the CDR3 reads TGTGCCAGCAGCGTAGGTGGGACTGTTAACACCGGGGAGCTGTTTTTT.

This clonotype was seen just once. This chain joins TRBV28 and TRBJ2-7, with D uncertain. Germline values: CDR1 MDHEN, CDR2 SYDVKM. The V and J ends lost 3 bases and 2 bases respectively, with 20 bases between them. The CDR3 totals 17 residues. CDR3 residues: CASSFLPSGVKTYEQYF. In nucleotides, the CDR3 is TGTGCCAGCAGTTTTCTTCCCTCCGGCGTTAAAACCTACGAGCAGTACTTC.

The table lists this clonotype with a few counts. V is TRBV6-5 and J is TRBJ1-5; 9 bases are a match to TRBD1. Germline-derived CDR1 and CDR2 are MNHEY and SVGAGI. This CDR3 is built from 20 residues. After removal of 6 bases from V and 2 bases from J, the junction contained 20 bases not matched to a gene. CDR3 coding DNA: TGTGCCAGCAGCACCCCTAACAGGACAGGGGTAGCGGGGGGCAATCAGCCCCAGCATTTT. Translation gives CASSTPNRTGVAGGNQPQHF.